The 22 T cell receptor beta chains below were found in one sample sequenced in a study of post-analysis software for immune sequencing data. Broader study findings: The study found TRBV5-6, TRBV5-1 and TRBV20-1 among five or six TRBV segments more frequent in patients than controls.

Unique molecular identifiers featured in each of the TCR beta cDNA libraries. TCRdb called the PCR reads again in MiXCR, with one record for every CDR3 protein. This table has hundreds of thousands of distinct CDR3 sequences, 35% to 40% appearing once. Their target antigens are unknown. The sequenced sample was blood. All receptors derive from a girl between 5 and 17 years old with multiple sclerosis.

Many counts were recorded for this clonotype. V is TRBV29-1 and J is TRBJ1-2; no firm D call. V lost 4 bases, J lost 3 bases, and 6 bases lay in between. Germline-derived CDR1 and CDR2 are SQVTM and ANQGSEA. The CDR3 extends over 11 amino acids. CDR3 bases: TGCAGCGTTGTACGGGACTATGGCTACACCTTC. This translates into CSVVRDYGYTF.

The genes are TRBV3-1 and TRBJ1-5; no clear D gene. V was cut by 0 bases and J by 2 bases, with 8 bases left in between. This CDR3 has 15 amino acids. CDR1 and CDR2 (germline): LGHDT, YNNKEL (reference sequence). CDR3 sequence reads: CASSQDGAGNQPQHF. The CDR3 nucleotides are TGTGCCAGCAGCCAAGATGGCGCGGGCAATCAGCCCCAGCATTTT.

Remarks on this clonotype: Possible read error: a much larger clone is one base away. The chain combines TRBV6-6 with TRBJ2-3; TRBD1 might be the D (6 bases). Germline CDR1 is MNHNY and CDR2 is SVGAGI (reference sequence). The CDR3 has 13 amino acids. The CDR3 sequence is CASTRTATGTQYF. The CDR3 DNA is TGTGCCAGCACCCGGACAGCCACAGGTACGCAGTATTTT.

This clonotype was counted ten times or more. V is TRBV5-1 and J is TRBJ1-1, with D possibly TRBD1 on 6 matching bases. Germline values: CDR1 SGHRS, CDR2 YFSETQ. V lost 3 bases and J lost 1, with 10 bases in between. There are 14 residues in the CDR3. CDR3 DNA: TGCGCCAGCAGCTCCGGACAGCCGAACACTGAAGCTTTCTTT. It yields the protein CASSSGQPNTEAFF.

This clonotype has a handful of counts. V and J are TRBV14 and TRBJ1-4; a possible D gene is TRBD1 (5 bases). CDR1 is SGHDN, CDR2 FVKESK, per germline. The length of the CDR3 is 15 residues. The ends were cut back, 3 bases at V and 2 bases at J, with 10 bases in the middle. CDR3 nucleotide sequence: TGTGCCAGCAGCCAGCTCGGGGGGACTAATGAAAAACTGTTTTTT. Translation: CASSQLGGTNEKLFF.

The DNA of the CDR3 is TGTGCCAGCAGCTCCGCGGTCTCCCCCCAGCATTTT. Protein product: CASSSAVSPQHF. The V call is TRBV7-8, the J call TRBJ1-5, with D unresolved. The V end was cut by 4 bases, the J end by 10 bases, with 11 bases between. This CDR3 comprises 12 residues. Germline CDR1 is SGHVS and CDR2 is FQNEAQ.

On this clonotype: A much larger clone lies one base from this, so it may be a read error. The chain combines TRBV7-9 with TRBJ1-2; perhaps TRBD1 as D (5 bases). The length of the CDR3 is 13 residues. CDR1 and CDR2 from the germline V gene are SEHNR and FQNEAQ (reference sequence). Written as DNA, the CDR3 is TGTTCCAGCAGCTTAGGGGAGGACTATGGCTACACCTTC. Its translation: CSSSLGEDYGYTF.

The chain is built from TRBV7-6 and TRBJ2-3; 12 positions match TRBD2. The CDR3 is 17 residues long. Germline trimming cut 1 base from V and 6 bases from J; bases unmatched to any gene: 8. CDR1 and CDR2 (germline): SGHVS, FNYEAQ. The CDR3 DNA reads as TGTGCCAGCAGCTTAGATCCGCGACTAGCGGGAGTGGATACGCAGTATTTT. Translating it yields CASSLDPRLAGVDTQYF.

CDR3 DNA sequence: TGCAGTGCGATACTAGCGATTACCAGAATAGGGAATGAGCAGTTCTTC. It specifies CSAILAITRIGNEQFF. This chain links TRBV20-1 with TRBJ2-1; TRBD2 aligns across 7 bases. V lost 6 bases and J lost 7; bases outside the gene matches: 18. Germline-derived CDR1 and CDR2 are DFQATT and SNEGSKA (reference sequence). The CDR3 consists of 16 residues.

This clonotype was counted ten times or more. The V gene is TRBV2, the J gene TRBJ2-1; no definite D call. CDR3 size: 11 residues. Trimming cost V 3 bases and J 12 bases, with 9 bases left between them. Germline CDR1 and CDR2: SNHLY and FYNNEI. Written as DNA, the CDR3 is TGTGCCAGCAGTGAGCTTATGCGGCAGTTCTTC. Amino acid sequence: CASSELMRQFF.

This chain uses TRBV20-1 with TRBJ1-4; maybe TRBD1 (6 bases). The V end was cut by 5 bases, the J end by 7 bases, with 20 bases between. CDR3 length: 15 residues. Germline V CDR1 and CDR2: DFQATT, SNEGSKA (reference sequence). DNA for the CDR3: TGCAGTGCTCGTAGACAGAGGGGGATCTTTGAAAAACTGTTTTTT. Translating it yields CSARRQRGIFEKLFF.

This clonotype was recorded at least ten times. DNA for the CDR3: TGCAGTGCCGCGAGGGGGCTCAGCCCTCAGTTCTTC. Its translation is CSAARGLSPQFF. The chain uses TRBV20-1 and TRBJ2-1; 7 nucleotides align to TRBD1. This CDR3 spans 12 amino acids. The trim removed 6 bases at V and 13 bases at J, leaving 12 bases unmatched. Germline V gene lookup returns CDR1 DFQATT and CDR2 SNEGSKA (reference sequence).

This chain connects TRBV20-1 to TRBJ2-1, with TRBD1 matching 9 bases. Trimming at V came to 3 bases and at J to 2 bases, leaving 2 bases not matched to a gene. The CDR3 spans 14 residues. Per the germline V gene, CDR1 is DFQATT and CDR2 is SNEGSKA (reference sequence). In DNA form, the CDR3 reads TGCAGTGCTAGGACAGGGGGGCCCTACAATGAGCAGTTCTTC. Its protein product is CSARTGGPYNEQFF.

The V gene is TRBV25-1, the J gene TRBJ2-5, with 13 bases matching TRBD2. The DNA end favors TRBJ2-7, so the J call may be wrong. This CDR3 has 17 amino acids. Germline V gives CDR1 MGHDK, CDR2 SYGVNS. The CDR3 here is CASSEHAGTSGIYEQYF. The CDR3 coding sequence is TGTGCCAGCAGTGAACACGCCGGGACTAGCGGGATCTACGAGCAGTACTTC.

To note about this clonotype: This may stem from a read error, because a much larger clone lies one nucleotide away. The chain carries TRBV7-3 and TRBJ2-3; TRBD1 might be the D (6 bases). CDR1 is SGHTA, CDR2 FQGTGA, per germline. The CDR3 consists of 19 residues. The V end was cut by 1 base, the J end by 14 bases, with 34 bases between. CDR3 nucleotide sequence: TGTGCCAGCAGCTTAAGGGTCAGGGGACACCCAGAGGGTCATGAAAAACTGTATTTT. It codes for CASSLRVRGHPEGHEKLYF.

The chain couples TRBV27 to TRBJ2-1; 7 bases line up with TRBD2. Germline V gene data show CDR1 as MNHEY and CDR2 as SMNVEV (reference sequence). The CDR3 is made up of 16 amino acids. V lost 3 bases and J lost 2; bases outside the gene matches: 7. The CDR3 DNA reads TGTGCCAGCAGTTTGTCTAGCGGAGGGGCCTACAATGAGCAGTTCTTC. It codes for CASSLSSGGAYNEQFF.

Only one count was recorded for this clonotype. Relative to the germline gene, one junction end is altered; a read error may explain this. In nucleotides, the CDR3 is TGTGCCAGCAGTCAGACAGGGTATGGTTCACCCCGCCACTTT. It is translated as CASSQTGYGSPRHF. The genes are TRBV12-3 or TRBV12-4 and TRBJ1-6; 7 bases map to TRBD1. The CDR3 consists of 14 residues.

This clonotype appeared many times. The chain is built from TRBV20-1 and TRBJ2-7; D not certain. Germline CDR1 is DFQATT and CDR2 is SNEGSKA (reference sequence). V was shortened by 6 bases and J by 4 bases, with 16 bases between the two germline ends. The length of the CDR3 is 13 residues. CDR3 DNA: TGCAGTGCGAGGAGCCAGGCCGATTACGAGCAGTACTTC. Its protein product is CSARSQADYEQYF.

Notes on this clonotype: The junction and the germline gene differ at one end; a read error may be behind it. The rearrangement uses TRBV15 and TRBJ2-7, with 9 bases that match TRBD2. In germline, CDR1 is LNHNV, CDR2 YYDKDF (reference sequence). This CDR3 spans 15 amino acids. The CDR3 region is CATSRGLADSYKQYF. CDR3 sequence (DNA): TGTGCCACCAGCAGGGGACTAGCAGACTCCTACAAGCAGTACTTC.

This sequence joins TRBV29-1 and TRBJ2-4, with 12 bases identical to TRBD1. The V and J ends lost 5 bases and 13 bases, in that order; junction bases with no gene match: 9. The CDR3 spans 13 residues. Germline V gene lookup returns CDR1 SQVTM and CDR2 ANQGSEA. The CDR3 sequence is CSVRDRGLWEQYF. CDR3 sequence (DNA): TGCAGCGTTAGGGACAGGGGGCTCTGGGAGCAGTACTTC.

This clonotype appeared a few times. The CDR3 sequence is CASSLAGGLAGDTGELFF. CDR3 DNA: TGTGCCAGCAGTTTGGCTGGGGGACTTGCGGGGGACACCGGGGAGCTGTTTTTT. The chain carries TRBV12-3 or TRBV12-4 and TRBJ2-2, with 7 bases matching TRBD2. With V trimmed by 3 bases and J by 3 bases, 13 bases remained unmatched. The CDR3 extends over 18 amino acids.

This clonotype has a count of ten or more. This chain joins TRBV7-2 and TRBJ1-2; perhaps TRBD1 as D (5 bases). V was pared by 2 bases and J by 0 bases, with 10 bases between. The CDR3 runs 15 residues. Germline CDR1 and CDR2: SGHTA and FQGNSA. CDR3 DNA sequence: TGTGCCAGCAGCTTACTCAGGGAAGCTAACTATGGCTACACCTTC. Residues: CASSLLREANYGYTF.